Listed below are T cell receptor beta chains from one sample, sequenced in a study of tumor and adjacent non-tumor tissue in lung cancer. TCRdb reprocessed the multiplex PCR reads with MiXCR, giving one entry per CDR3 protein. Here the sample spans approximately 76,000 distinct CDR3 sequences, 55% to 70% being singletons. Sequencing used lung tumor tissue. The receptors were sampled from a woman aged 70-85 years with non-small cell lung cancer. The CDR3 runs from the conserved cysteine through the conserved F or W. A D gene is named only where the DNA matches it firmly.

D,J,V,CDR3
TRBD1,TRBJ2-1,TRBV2,CASSGDRDNEQFF
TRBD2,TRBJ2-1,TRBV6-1,CASTRLAESSYNEQFF
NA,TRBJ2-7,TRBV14,CASSLDVASAYEQYF
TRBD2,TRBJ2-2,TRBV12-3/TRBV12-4,CAGSHLSWTSGDYTGGLFF
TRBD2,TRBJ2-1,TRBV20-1,CSAAERDRHNEQFF
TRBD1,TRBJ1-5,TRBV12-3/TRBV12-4,CTSSWGQVRNQPQHF
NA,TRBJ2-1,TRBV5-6,CAARLQGVPNEQFF
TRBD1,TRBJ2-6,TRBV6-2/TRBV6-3,CASSAGQGAGSGANILTF
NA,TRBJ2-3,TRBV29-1,CSVGLEGRLSTDTQYF
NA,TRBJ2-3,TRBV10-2,CASSEPRCRSSTDTQYF
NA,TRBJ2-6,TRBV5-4,CASNDSSGANVLTF
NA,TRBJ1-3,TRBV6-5,CASTRDTSGDIIYF
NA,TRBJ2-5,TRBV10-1,CASSQSKVGGQETQYF
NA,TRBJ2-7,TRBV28,CASSKQGRATYEQYF
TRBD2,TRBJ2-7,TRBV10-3,CIISEGLADLSYEQYF
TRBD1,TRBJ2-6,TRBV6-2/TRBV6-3,CAYWVDRRKISSGANVLTF
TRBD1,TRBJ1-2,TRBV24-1,CATSDPQTGLLEDYGYTF
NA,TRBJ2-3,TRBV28,CASTWGASTDTQYF
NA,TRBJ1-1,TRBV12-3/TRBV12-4,CVSIPDNFNTEAFF
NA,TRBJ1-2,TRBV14,CASSQDRVGTIFYGCTF
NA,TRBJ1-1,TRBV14,CASNDNLNTEAFF
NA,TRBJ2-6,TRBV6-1,CAIRGGSGANVLTF
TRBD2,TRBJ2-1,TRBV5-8,CASSYRTSGRSHPFF
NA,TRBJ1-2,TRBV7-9,CASSLNGEGSAGYTF
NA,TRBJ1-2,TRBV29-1,CSIELREVQGYTF
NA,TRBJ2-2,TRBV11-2,CASSISVVGGRAYTGELFF
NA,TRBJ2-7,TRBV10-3,CAISEGISGSYEKYF
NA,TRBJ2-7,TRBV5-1,CASSLGRWQVGEQYF
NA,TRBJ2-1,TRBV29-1,CSVVAGALNEQFF
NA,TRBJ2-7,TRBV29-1,CSVEERRGSYEQYF
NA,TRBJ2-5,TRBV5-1,CANSAGLRGETQYF
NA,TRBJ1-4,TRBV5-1,CASSVGGGGTRGTNEKLFF
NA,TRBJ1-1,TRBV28,CASSIVDPGNTEAFF
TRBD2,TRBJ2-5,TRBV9,CASSVREWEGETQYF
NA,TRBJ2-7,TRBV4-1,CASNQGGRGAYEQYF
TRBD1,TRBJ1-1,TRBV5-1,CGSSTQGDTEAFF
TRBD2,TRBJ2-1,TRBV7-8,CASSQGTSGMGNEQFF
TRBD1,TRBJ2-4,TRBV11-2,CASSLGQGKNIQYF
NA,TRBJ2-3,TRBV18,CASSIDRPPTVTQYF
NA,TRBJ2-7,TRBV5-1,CASGTSHEQYF
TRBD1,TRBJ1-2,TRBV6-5,CACSSVRDRVESYGYTF
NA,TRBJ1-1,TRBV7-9,CASSFVGDEAFF
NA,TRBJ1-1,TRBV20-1,CSVVRTGRRNTEAFF
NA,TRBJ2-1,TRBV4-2,CASSQDRHEQFF
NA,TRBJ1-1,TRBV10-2,CASSERSTLNTEAFF
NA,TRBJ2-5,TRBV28,CASSFDKGLGTQYF
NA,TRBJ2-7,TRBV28,CASSFALPADVSYELYF
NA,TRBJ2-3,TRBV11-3,CANSIGNTDTQYF
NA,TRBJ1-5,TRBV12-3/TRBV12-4,CASGEARGKPQHF
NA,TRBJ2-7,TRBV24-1,CATSFKGLGPGEQYF
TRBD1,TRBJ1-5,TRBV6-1,CASSPDGTGVQPQHF
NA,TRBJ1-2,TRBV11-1,CASSSSGVGYGYTF
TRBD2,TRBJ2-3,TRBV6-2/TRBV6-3,CVSSYATSGTRTDTQYF
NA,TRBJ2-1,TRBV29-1,CSVEPGFTYYEQFF
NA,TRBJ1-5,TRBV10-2,CASSMGTWGHSQPQHF
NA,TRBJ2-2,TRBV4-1,CASSQVGFGRELSF